These 32 T cell receptor beta chains were all obtained from the same sample, sequenced in a study of shared clonotypes between healthy human individuals. Produced via immunoSEQ multiplex PCR; TCRdb's table is partial and in-frame only. The table records about 1 million clones, more than 65% of them present only once. Material for sequencing was memory CD4+ T cells sorted from blood. Stated subset: CD45RA-negative fraction. The receptor source for this set is a man aged 18-30 years in good health.

The V gene is TRBV5-4, the J gene TRBJ2-1, with D perhaps matching TRBD1 or TRBD2 (5 bases each). Trimming pared 0 bases from V and 7 bases from J, leaving 11 bases between. CDR3 size: 14 residues. From germline, CDR1 is SGHNT and CDR2 YYREEE (reference sequence). The CDR3 loop reads CASSLGGAGNEQFF. The DNA for the CDR3 is TGTGCCAGCAGCTTGGGAGGGGCCGGGAATGAGCAGTTCTTC.

V is TRBV12-5 and J is TRBJ2-5; the match to TRBD2 covers 7 bases. The CDR3 length is 11 residues. Germline V gene lookup returns CDR1 LGHNT and CDR2 FRNRAP. V gave up 1 base and J gave up 10 bases; unmatched junction bases: 0. CDR3 loop: CASGLGEGQYF. The CDR3 DNA reads TGTGCTAGTGGTTTGGGGGAGGGCCAGTACTTC.

This clone was seen a single time. The chain links TRBV7-2 to TRBJ2-3; D is unresolved. Germline CDR1 and CDR2: SGHTA and FQGNSA. This CDR3 has 14 residues. Trimming stripped 2 bases from V and 4 bases from J, with 10 bases between. The CDR3 nucleotides are TGTGCCAGCAGCTTACCTAACTCGGCAGATACGCAGTATTTT. This codes for CASSLPNSADTQYF.

The chain joins TRBV19 to TRBJ2-3; tentatively, D is TRBD1 (6 bases). This CDR3 is 16 amino acids long. Trimming removed 0 bases at V and 5 bases at J, with 15 bases between. CDR1 is LNHDA, CDR2 SQIVND, per germline (reference sequence). CDR3 sequence: CASSIDLWGRGDTQYF. The CDR3, as DNA: TGTGCCAGTAGTATAGATCTATGGGGGCGCGGAGATACGCAGTATTTT.

The chain joins TRBV19 to TRBJ2-2, with a weak D call TRBD2 (6 bases). This CDR3 comprises 14 residues. Deletions cut 7 bases from V and 5 bases from J, with 14 bases between. Germline V gives CDR1 LNHDA, CDR2 SQIVND (reference sequence). The DNA for the CDR3 is TGTGCCAGTACCCCGGCCGGGGGTACCGGGGAGCTGTTTTTT. Encoded protein: CASTPAGGTGELFF. The full variable domain, rest sourced from reference TRBV19 and TRBJ2-2, is DGGITQSPKYLFRKEGQNVTLSCEQNLNHDAMYWYRQDPGQGLRLIYYSQIVNDFQKGDIAEGYSVSREKKESFPLTVTSAQKNPTAFYLCASTPAGGTGELFFGEGSRLTVL.

The table lists this clone with a count of one. This CDR3 reads CAWSLETGSNHPYGYTF. The CDR3 nucleotides read TGTGCCTGGAGTCTTGAAACAGGCTCTAATCATCCCTATGGCTACACCTTC. The rearrangement uses TRBV30 and TRBJ1-2, with D possibly matching TRBD1 (5 bases). Trimming left V 2 bases short and J 4 bases short, with 23 bases between. CDR1 is GTSNPN, CDR2 SVGIG, per germline (reference sequence). The CDR3 totals 17 residues. The whole variable domain, remainder taken from reference TRBV30 and TRBJ1-2, is SQTIHQWPATLVQPVGSPLSLECTVEGTSNPNLYWYRQAAGRGLQLLFYSVGIGQISSEVPQNLSASRPQDRQFILSSKKLLLSDSGFYLCAWSLETGSNHPYGYTFGSGTRLTVV.

The chain joins TRBV7-2 to TRBJ2-3; the match to TRBD1 covers 10 bases. The CDR3 has 17 amino acids. V lost 0 bases and J lost 5; bases outside the gene matches: 8. Per germline, CDR1 SGHTA and CDR2 FQGNSA. Written as DNA, the CDR3 is TGTGCCAGCAGCTTAGCGTATGGGACAGGGGTAAGAGATACGCAGTATTTT. Encoded protein: CASSLAYGTGVRDTQYF.

The rearrangement joins TRBV30 to TRBJ1-4, with D hard to call. The germline gives CDR1 GTSNPN, CDR2 SVGIG (reference sequence). This CDR3 spans 15 amino acids. With 2 bases removed from V and 8 bases from J, the gap between germline ends came to 18 bases. The CDR3 loop reads CAWSPLAVIGEKLFF. For the CDR3, the DNA is TGTGCCTGGAGTCCCCTGGCAGTTATAGGGGAAAAACTGTTTTTT.

This chain connects TRBV6-5 to TRBJ1-1, with 8 nucleotides matching TRBD1. The CDR3 runs to 15 residues. V dropped 5 bases and J dropped 7; count of bases not matched to a gene: 12. Germline V gene lookup returns CDR1 MNHEY and CDR2 SVGAGI. The CDR3 DNA sequence: TGTGCCAGCAGTAACGGACAGGGAGGGCCCTTTGAAGCTTTCTTT. It is translated as CASSNGQGGPFEAFF.

The genes are TRBV7-2 and TRBJ2-5; D is ambiguous. Trimming cost V 1 base and J 3 bases, with 12 bases left between them. Looked up from germline, CDR1 is SGHTA and CDR2 is FQGNSA. The CDR3 is made up of 15 amino acids. The DNA for the CDR3 is TGTGCCAGCAGCTTAGGTCTGTGGGGTGAAGAGACCCAGTACTTC. Amino acid sequence: CASSLGLWGEETQYF.

This clone was detected once. This chain uses TRBV5-1 with TRBJ1-1; D may be TRBD1 (6 bases). The CDR3 contains 13 residues. V lost 5 bases to trimming and J lost 5 bases, with 13 bases between them. Germline CDR1 reads SGHRS; CDR2 reads YFSETQ. Here the CDR3 reads CASSSTGWTEAFF. Written as DNA, the CDR3 is TGCGCCAGCAGTTCAACAGGGTGGACTGAAGCTTTCTTT.

Concerning this clone itself: One base away lies a much larger clone, so this may be a sequencing read error. This sequence joins TRBV7-9 and TRBJ2-7; unclear D gene. This CDR3 is 14 amino acids long. With 1 base removed from V and 1 base from J, the gap between germline ends came to 8 bases. Per the germline V gene, CDR1 is SEHNR and CDR2 is FQNEAQ (reference sequence). CDR3 sequence reads: CASSLGVGSYEQYF. In DNA, the CDR3 is TGTGCCAGCAGCTTAGGGGTAGGATCCTACGAGCAGTACTTC.

As concerns this clone: The junction departs from the called germline gene at one end, perhaps through a read error. V is TRBV6-1 and J is TRBJ2-4; D is undetermined. The CDR3 extends over 16 amino acids. Germline V CDR1 and CDR2: MNHNS, SASEGT. This CDR3 reads CAISETMTLAKNIQYF. The CDR3, as DNA: TGTGCCATCAGTGAAACAATGACCCTAGCCAAAAACATTCAGTACTTC.

The chain recombines TRBV5-6 with TRBJ2-3; D is uncertain. The length of the CDR3 is 11 residues. CDR1 SGHDT and CDR2 YYEEEE come from the germline V gene. V was cut by 1 base and J by 7 bases, with 4 bases left in between. The CDR3 DNA sequence: TGTGCCAGCAGCTTGATGAATACGCAGTATTTT. This sequence encodes CASSLMNTQYF. The full variable domain, completed using reference TRBV5-6 and TRBJ2-3, is DAGVTQSPTHLIKTRGQQVTLRCSPKSGHDTVSWYQQALGQGPQFIFQYYEEEERQRGNFPDRFSGHQFPNYSSELNVNALLLGDSALYLCASSLMNTQYFGPGTRLTVL.

This clone was seen once. V gene TRBV5-1 combines with J gene TRBJ1-4, with TRBD1 as a possible D gene (6 bases). The CDR3 is made up of 14 amino acids. The germline gives CDR1 SGHRS, CDR2 YFSETQ. V lost 5 bases and J lost 1, with 9 bases in between. This chain's CDR3 is CASRTQGTNEKLFF. Here the CDR3 DNA reads TGCGCCAGCAGAACACAGGGAACTAATGAAAAACTGTTTTTT.

Comments on this clone: At one boundary the junction diverges from the germline segment, which might be a read error. The chain uses TRBV7-7 and TRBJ2-5; 12 nucleotides agree with TRBD2. The CDR3 covers 16 residues. The V gene's germline CDR1 is SSHAT and CDR2 FNYEAQ (reference sequence). DNA of the CDR3: TGTGCTAGCAGCTCCACCGGGACTAGCGGGCAAGAGACCCAGTACTTC. It specifies CASSSTGTSGQETQYF.

V is TRBV6-4 and J is TRBJ2-3; 7 bases align to TRBD2. The CDR3 consists of 18 residues. The junction had 12 bases not matched to a gene; V was cut back by 0 bases and J by 3 bases. The germline V gene encodes CDR1 MRHNA and CDR2 SNTAGT. DNA for the CDR3: TGTGCCAGCAGTGACTCGAAGTGGGAGGGCGATGGTACAGATACGCAGTATTTT. The encoded protein is CASSDSKWEGDGTDTQYF.

This clone was detected a few times. The chain uses TRBV30 and TRBJ1-6; weak D call: TRBD1 (5 bases). The CDR3 runs 12 residues. Germline CDR1 reads GTSNPN; CDR2 reads SVGIG (reference sequence). V gave up 1 base and J gave up 7 bases, with 5 bases separating them. The CDR3 is CAWSAGNSPLHF. Written as DNA, the CDR3 is TGTGCCTGGAGTGCAGGGAATTCACCCCTCCACTTT.

The rearrangement joins TRBV30 to TRBJ1-2, with D unresolved. Germline CDR1 GTSNPN, CDR2 SVGIG (reference sequence). V lost 1 base and J lost 4, with 7 bases in between. This CDR3 region has 12 residues. CDR3 residues: CAWSEQPYGYTF. The CDR3 DNA reads as TGTGCCTGGAGTGAACAGCCCTATGGCTACACCTTC.

The genes are TRBV5-6 and TRBJ1-5; D is perhaps TRBD1 (5 bases). This CDR3 is built from 15 residues. Germline CDR1 SGHDT, CDR2 YYEEEE. V was cut by 2 bases and J by 7 bases, with 16 bases left in between. The CDR3 here is CASSFKGAVRQPQHF. DNA for the CDR3: TGTGCCAGCAGCTTTAAAGGGGCCGTGAGGCAGCCCCAGCATTTT.

The chain links TRBV5-5 to TRBJ2-7, with 8 bases identical to TRBD2. This CDR3 is built from 15 residues. The germline CDR1 and CDR2 sequences are SGHKS and YYEKEE (reference sequence). Trimming took 4 bases from V and 1 from J; bases not matched to a gene: 7. The CDR3 DNA sequence: TGTGCCAGCAGCCCCCGTCTAGCGGGTTCCTACGAGCAGTACTTC. Translating gives CASSPRLAGSYEQYF.

The chain links TRBV10-1 to TRBJ2-7, with TRBD1 matching over 12 bases. Unmatched junction bases numbered 6, after V lost 8 bases and J lost 7 bases. The CDR3 extends over 13 amino acids. Germline-derived CDR1 and CDR2 are WNHNN and SYGVQD (reference sequence). The CDR3 protein is CASFRDRGREQYF. The CDR3 DNA sequence: TGCGCCAGCTTCCGGGACAGGGGGCGAGAGCAGTACTTC.

J is TRBJ2-1 and V is TRBV7-2; 8 bases agree with TRBD1. J gave up 0 bases and V 6 bases, and 7 bases lay outside the gene matches. CDR3 length: 16 residues. CDR1 and CDR2 (germline): SGHTA, FQGNSA. CDR3 loop: CASRPGQVSSYNEQFF. For the CDR3, the DNA is TGTGCCAGCAGACCGGGACAGGTGAGCTCCTACAATGAGCAGTTCTTC.

In its sample, this clone was seen many times. This rearrangement joins TRBV2 to TRBJ1-4, with D unclear. Trimming took off 8 bases at V and 7 bases at J, with 11 bases between the two ends. CDR3 size: 12 residues. Germline CDR1 is SNHLY and CDR2 is FYNNEI. For the CDR3, the DNA is TGTGCCAGCGCCCTGTTGTTTGAAAAACTGTTTTTT. Protein product: CASALLFEKLFF.

The chain uses TRBV5-1 and TRBJ2-3; TRBD2 matches at 11 bases. The CDR3 is 19 residues long. V shed 0 bases, J shed 1 base, and the junction held 10 bases outside the gene matches. Per germline, CDR1 SGHRS and CDR2 YFSETQ. The CDR3 loop is CASSLDLAGGHAGTDTQYF. The CDR3 region has the DNA TGCGCCAGCAGCTTGGATCTAGCGGGGGGACACGCCGGCACAGATACGCAGTATTTT.

The chain is built from TRBV5-6 and TRBJ2-5; 7 bases map to TRBD2. In germline, CDR1 is SGHDT, CDR2 YYEEEE. The J segment lost 5 bases and the V segment lost 1 base, leaving 11 bases of the junction unmatched. The CDR3 totals 16 residues. For the CDR3, the DNA is TGTGCCAGCAGCTTGTTCCTTGCGGGAGACGGGGAGACCCAGTACTTC. Amino acid sequence: CASSLFLAGDGETQYF.

V is TRBV5-1 and J is TRBJ1-3; D call uncertain. Germline V lookup: CDR1 SGHRS, CDR2 YFSETQ. The length of the CDR3 is 16 residues. V was shortened by 4 bases and J by 4 bases, with 18 bases between the two germline ends. The CDR3 spells CASSLPGGDYGNTIYF. CDR3 DNA: TGCGCCAGCAGCCTTCCAGGTGGAGATTACGGAAACACCATATATTTT.

V and J are TRBV10-3 and TRBJ2-7; D unresolved. The CDR3 loop spans 11 amino acids. Germline loops: CDR1 ENHRY, CDR2 SYGVKD. Trimming removed 5 bases at V and 4 bases at J, with 6 bases between. The CDR3: CAISPQYEQYF. Here the CDR3 DNA reads TGTGCCATCAGTCCACAATACGAGCAGTACTTC.

This clone has ten or more counts. The J gene is TRBJ1-5, the V gene TRBV5-4; the D is unclear. With 0 bases removed from V and 7 bases from J, the gap between germline ends came to 8 bases. The CDR3 is 13 residues long. CDR1 is SGHNT and CDR2 is YYREEE in the germline V gene (reference sequence). CDR3 sequence (DNA): TGTGCCAGCAGCTTGGACAGCGGGCAGCCCCAGCATTTT. Amino acids: CASSLDSGQPQHF.

V and J are TRBV7-2 and TRBJ2-7; D perhaps matches TRBD2 (6 bases). The V gene lost 0 bases and the J gene lost 3 bases, with 12 bases spanning the gap. The CDR3 totals 15 residues. From germline, CDR1 is SGHTA and CDR2 FQGNSA. This chain's CDR3 is CASSLAKRASYEQYF. Written as DNA, the CDR3 is TGTGCCAGCAGCTTAGCGAAGCGGGCGAGCTACGAGCAGTACTTC.

The V call is TRBV5-5, the J call TRBJ2-6, with D tentatively TRBD2 (6 bases). This CDR3 is built from 18 residues. V was shortened by 4 bases and J by 0 bases, with 17 bases between the two germline ends. The germline CDR1 and CDR2 sequences are SGHKS and YYEKEE (reference sequence). The CDR3 region is CASSLGGSRSSGANVLTF. The CDR3 DNA reads TGTGCCAGCAGCCTCGGGGGTTCTCGTTCCTCTGGGGCCAACGTCCTGACTTTC. The full variable domain, its missing parts supplied by reference TRBV5-5 and TRBJ2-6, is DAGVTQSPTHLIKTRGQQVTLRCSPISGHKSVSWYQQVLGQGPQFIFQYYEKEERGRGNFPDRFSARQFPNYSSELNVNALLLGDSALYLCASSLGGSRSSGANVLTFGAGSRLTVL.

This clone occurred a few times. V usage is TRBV19 and J usage is TRBJ2-7; 7 nucleotides align to TRBD2. The CDR3 is 13 residues long. Germline loops: CDR1 LNHDA, CDR2 SQIVND (reference sequence). The ends lost 4 bases at V and 0 bases at J; junction bases unmatched: 0. This chain's CDR3 is CASSSGSSYEQYF. CDR3 DNA: TGTGCCAGTAGTAGCGGGAGCTCCTACGAGCAGTACTTC.